Each of the 15 T cell receptor beta chains below was sequenced from the same sample in a study of blood T cell repertoires in COVID-19. Here immunoSEQ multiplex PCR was the method, and the copy in TCRdb shows in-frame clones only, minus some. The sample carries 250,000 to 300,000 clones, about 89% recorded once. The sequenced sample was PBMCs or T cells enriched from blood (not recorded which). Receptors were obtained from a human donor in a cohort exposed to, infected with or recovered from COVID-19 (not recorded which). The donor label of this sample is uncertain.

This clone has only one observation. The rearrangement links TRBV30 to TRBJ2-3; possibly TRBD2 for D (5 bases). V was trimmed by 3 bases and J by 6 bases, leaving 10 bases between them. This CDR3 contains 12 residues. The germline V gene has CDR1 GTSNPN and CDR2 SVGIG (reference sequence). The CDR3 protein is CAWRARRDTQYF. The CDR3 bases are TGTGCCTGGAGAGCCAGGAGGGATACGCAGTATTTT.

The CDR3 region is CASRLGGAGSAQYF. The CDR3 region has the DNA TGTGCCAGCAGACTAGGGGGAGCCGGTTCGGCCCAGTACTTC. The V call is TRBV6-5, the J call TRBJ2-5, with TRBD1 as a possible D gene (6 bases). The CDR3 is 14 residues long. V was clipped by 6 bases and J by 9 bases, with 20 bases between them. Germline CDR1 MNHEY, CDR2 SVGAGI.

The DNA for the CDR3 is TGTGCCAGCAGCGGGGGACTAGCGACGGAGACCCAGTACTTC. Translated, it gives CASSGGLATETQYF. The genes are TRBV11-2 and TRBJ2-5; 10 bases match TRBD2. The CDR3 has 14 amino acids. Unmatched junction bases numbered 5, after V lost 5 bases and J lost 5 bases. Germline loops: CDR1 SGHAT, CDR2 FQNNGV. Looking up the rest from reference TRBV11-2 and TRBJ2-5 gives the full variable domain: EAGVAQSPRYKIIEKRQSVAFWCNPISGHATLYWYQQILGQGPKLLIQFQNNGVVDDSQLPKDRFSAERLKGVDSTLKIQPAKLEDSAVYLCASSGGLATETQYFGPGTRLLVL.

The chain joins TRBV14 to TRBJ2-1; 7 bases are shared with TRBD2. The length of the CDR3 is 15 residues. Germline values: CDR1 SGHDN, CDR2 FVKESK. J lost 10 bases, V lost 0 bases, and 9 bases had no gene match. The CDR3 DNA reads TGTGCCAGCAGCCAAGATTGGCAGCGGGAAGGGGAGCAGTTCTTC. Its translation: CASSQDWQREGEQFF.

The V call is TRBV30, the J call TRBJ2-7, with TRBD1 matching over 8 bases. V gave up 8 bases and J gave up 0 bases; unmatched junction bases: 6. The CDR3 covers 13 residues. Germline CDR1 is GTSNPN and CDR2 is SVGIG (reference sequence). CDR3 nucleotide sequence: TGTGCCGGCGGACAGGGTCTCTCCTACGAGCAGTACTTC. Translation gives CAGGQGLSYEQYF.

About this clone: The junction departs from germline at one end; a sequencing error may be responsible. V gene TRBV19 combines with J gene TRBJ2-1; D is perhaps TRBD2 (7 bases). This CDR3 spans 15 amino acids. In germline, CDR1 is LNHDA, CDR2 SQIVND (reference sequence). The CDR3 bases are TGTGCCAGCAGTAGTATCGGGGGGCGTTACAATGAGCAGTTCTTC. Translation: CASSSIGGRYNEQFF. The whole variable domain, remainder taken from reference TRBV19 and TRBJ2-1, is DGGITQSPKYLFRKEGQNVTLSCEQNLNHDAMYWYRQDPGQGLRLIYYSQIVNDFQKGDIAEGYSVSREKKESFPLTVTSAQKNPTAFYLCASSSIGGRYNEQFFGPGTRLTVL.

The CDR3 is CASSRRTVARGEQYF. For the CDR3, the DNA is TGTGCCAGCAGCCGACGGACGGTGGCGAGGGGGGAGCAGTACTTC. V is TRBV7-9 and J is TRBJ2-7, with D possibly TRBD1 on 6 matching bases. The CDR3 loop spans 15 amino acids. Trimming removed 5 bases at V and 7 bases at J, with 21 bases between. Germline CDR1 SEHNR, CDR2 FQNEAQ (reference sequence).

The gene calls are TRBV18 and TRBJ1-3; D remains ambiguous. This CDR3 has 14 residues. Germline CDR1 and CDR2: KGHSH and LQKENI. Trimming removed 4 bases at V and 2 bases at J, with 9 bases between. Here the CDR3 reads CASSQSVTGNTIYF. The CDR3 nucleotides are TGTGCCAGCTCACAATCGGTAACTGGAAACACCATATATTTT.

V is TRBV10-2 and J is TRBJ1-2; a possible D gene is TRBD1 (5 bases). Germline V gene lookup returns CDR1 WSHSY and CDR2 SAAADI. V was cut by 8 bases and J by 8 bases, with 12 bases left in between. The CDR3 has 11 amino acids. The CDR3: CASLSEGGYTF. CDR3 in DNA: TGCGCCAGCCTCTCGGAGGGGGGCTACACCTTC.

V gene TRBV9 combines with J gene TRBJ1-1; D unclear. V lost 2 bases to trimming and J lost 0 bases, with 8 bases between them. The V gene's germline CDR1 is SGDLS and CDR2 YYNGEE. This CDR3 region has 14 residues. This CDR3 reads CASSVGRMNTEAFF. The CDR3 coding sequence is TGTGCCAGCAGCGTGGGCAGAATGAACACTGAAGCTTTCTTT.

The chain couples TRBV3-1 (or the pseudogene TRBV3-2) to TRBJ2-7; D not resolved. With 4 bases removed from V and 4 bases from J, the gap between germline ends came to 11 bases. CDR3 size: 13 residues. Germline-derived CDR1 and CDR2 are LGHDT and YNNKEL (reference sequence). As DNA, the CDR3 is TGTGCCAGCAGCCCATCTGCCCTATACGAGCAGTACTTC. Protein: CASSPSALYEQYF.

This clone has only a few counts. The V call is TRBV7-6, the J call TRBJ2-5; a weak D match, TRBD2 (6 bases). The CDR3 has 15 amino acids. V lost 0 bases and J 4 bases, leaving 12 bases between the germline ends. The germline gives CDR1 SGHVS, CDR2 FNYEAQ. The CDR3 region is CASSLAGGEGETQYF. DNA of the CDR3: TGTGCCAGCAGCTTAGCTGGAGGGGAAGGAGAGACCCAGTACTTC.

The V call is TRBV7-6, the J call TRBJ2-7; D may be TRBD1 (6 bases). The germline V gene has CDR1 SGHVS and CDR2 FNYEAQ. The CDR3 length is 12 residues. Trimming cost V 4 bases and J 7 bases, with 11 bases left between them. The CDR3 nucleotides are TGTGCCAGCAGCTCTGCGAGGGGGGAGCAGTACTTC. It specifies CASSSARGEQYF.

The chain links TRBV27 to TRBJ1-2, with D possibly TRBD1 on 6 matching bases. The CDR3 is made up of 17 amino acids. The germline gives CDR1 MNHEY, CDR2 SMNVEV (reference sequence). Between the trimmed V and J ends, which lost 6 bases and 4 bases, there was a span of 24 bases. CDR3 residues: CASSLTGISGGFYGYTF. DNA for the CDR3: TGTGCCAGCAGCCTTACAGGGATAAGCGGCGGGTTCTATGGCTACACCTTC.

The rearrangement joins TRBV6-1 to TRBJ1-6; D perhaps matches TRBD1 (6 bases). Germline assignment: CDR1 MNHNS and CDR2 SASEGT. There are 18 residues in the CDR3. Trimming took off 1 base at V and 7 bases at J, with 20 bases between the two ends. The CDR3 DNA sequence: TGTGCCAGCAGTGAAGACCGCCAGGGACACGCCCTAAATTCACCCCTCCACTTT. This codes for CASSEDRQGHALNSPLHF.